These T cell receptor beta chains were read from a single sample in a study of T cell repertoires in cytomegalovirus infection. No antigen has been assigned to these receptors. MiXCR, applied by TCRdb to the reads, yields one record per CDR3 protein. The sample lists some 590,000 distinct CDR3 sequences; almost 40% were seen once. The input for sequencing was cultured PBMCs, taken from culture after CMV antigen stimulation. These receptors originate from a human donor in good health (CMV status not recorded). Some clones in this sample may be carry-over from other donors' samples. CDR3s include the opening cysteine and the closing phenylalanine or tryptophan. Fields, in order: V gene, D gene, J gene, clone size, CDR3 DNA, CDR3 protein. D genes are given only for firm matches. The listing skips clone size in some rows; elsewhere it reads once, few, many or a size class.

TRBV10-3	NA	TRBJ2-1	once	TGTGCCATCGCCCCTAGTGTTTCCTACAATGAGCAGTTCTTC	CAIAPSVSYNEQFF
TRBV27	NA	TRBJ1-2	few	TGTGCCAGCAGTTTATCGATAGGGTCCTATGGCTACACCTTC	CASSLSIGSYGYTF
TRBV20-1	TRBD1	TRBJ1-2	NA	TGCAGTGCTAGAGCCCTTGAAAATGCAGGGGGCGCGGGTGGCTACACCTTC	CSARALENAGGAGGYTF
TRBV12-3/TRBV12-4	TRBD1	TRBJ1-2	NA	TGTGCCAGCAGTTACGGACAGGATAACTATGGCTACACCTTC	CASSYGQDNYGYTF
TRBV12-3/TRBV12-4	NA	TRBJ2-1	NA	TGTGCCAGCATCCCTCCCGGGGGGCCGATCTCCCATGAGCAGTTCTTC	CASIPPGGPISHEQFF
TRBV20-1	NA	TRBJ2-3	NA	TGCAGTGCCCCAAGGGGGGGGCGTAACACAGATACGCAGTATTTT	CSAPRGGRNTDTQYF
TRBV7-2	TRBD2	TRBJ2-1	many	TGTGCCAGCAGCTATAGCGGGACGAGCTCCTACAATGAGCAGTTCTTC	CASSYSGTSSYNEQFF
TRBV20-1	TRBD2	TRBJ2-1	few	TGCAGTGCTAGGCCCGGACTAGCGGGAAGGAGTGAGCAGTTCTTC	CSARPGLAGRSEQFF
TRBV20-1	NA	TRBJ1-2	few	TGCAGTGCTACCGGAGAGGACTATGGCTACACCTTC	CSATGEDYGYTF
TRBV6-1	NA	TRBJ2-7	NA	TGTGCCAGCAGCCCACGAGGACTTAGCTCCTACGAGCAGTACTTC	CASSPRGLSSYEQYF
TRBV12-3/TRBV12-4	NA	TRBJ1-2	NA	TGTGCCAGCAGTTTAACTGTGCCTAACTATGGCTACACCTTC	CASSLTVPNYGYTF
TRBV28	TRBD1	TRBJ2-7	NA	TGTGCCAGCAGTCCCCCGGGACAGGTCCCTGGTCCCTATTACTTC	CASSPPGQVPGPYYF
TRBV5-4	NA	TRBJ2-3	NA	TGTGCCAGCAGCTTCATTTTTTCTAGAAGTACAGATACGCAGTATTTT	CASSFIFSRSTDTQYF
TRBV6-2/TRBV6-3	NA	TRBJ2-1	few	TGTGCCAGCAGTTACTGGGGAAATGAGCAGTTCTTC	CASSYWGNEQFF
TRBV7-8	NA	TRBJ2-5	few	TGTGCCAGCAGCCTCCGGCGCGCCCTCCAAGAGACCCAGTACTTC	CASSLRRALQETQYF
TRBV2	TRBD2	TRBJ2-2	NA	TGTGCCAGCATCAGCGGGGACACCGGGGAGCTGTTTTTT	CASISGDTGELFF
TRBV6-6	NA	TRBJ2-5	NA	TGTGCCAGCAACCGGGACGGGGGGCAAGAAACCCAGTACTTC	CASNRDGGQETQYF
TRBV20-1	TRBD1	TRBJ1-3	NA	TGCAGTGCTGGGGACAGCCGCTCTGGAAACACCATATATTTT	CSAGDSRSGNTIYF
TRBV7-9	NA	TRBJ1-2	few	TGTGCCAGCAGCTTAGACCTGGACGATGGCTACACCTTC	CASSLDLDDGYTF
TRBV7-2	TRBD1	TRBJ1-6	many	TGTGCCAGCAGCCAGGGACAGGGAGAGGATTCACCCCTCCACTTT	CASSQGQGEDSPLHF
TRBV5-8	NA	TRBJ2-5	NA	TGTGCCAGCAGCTTGGTAGCGGCCGGGACCCAGTACTTC	CASSLVAAGTQYF
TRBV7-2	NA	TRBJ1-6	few	TGTGCCAGCAGCTCGCGGGGAGGGCACCCTTTGAATTCACCCCTCCACTTT	CASSSRGGHPLNSPLHF
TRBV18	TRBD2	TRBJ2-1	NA	TGTGCCAGCTCACCATTCGTAGCGGGGCTGGGCTTGAATGAGCAGTTCTTC	CASSPFVAGLGLNEQFF
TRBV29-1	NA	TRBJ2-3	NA	TGCAGCGGTGAACTACCCCCCACAGATACGCAGTATTTT	CSGELPPTDTQYF
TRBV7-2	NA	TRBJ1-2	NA	TGTGCCAGCAGCTTAGACGCAGGATTCGGCTACACCTTC	CASSLDAGFGYTF
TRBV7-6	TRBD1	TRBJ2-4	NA	TGTGCCAGCAGCCCCCCAGGGGGCACGCAAAACATTCAGTACTTC	CASSPPGGTQNIQYF
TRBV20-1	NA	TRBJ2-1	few	TGCAGTGCGAGGGCCCCAGGGCCCAATGAGCAGTTCTTC	CSARAPGPNEQFF
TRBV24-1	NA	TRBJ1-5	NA	TGTGCCACCAGTGATTCGCTTCTCAGCGGTGCAGGCTTACGGCAGCCCCAGCATTTT	CATSDSLLSGAGLRQPQHF
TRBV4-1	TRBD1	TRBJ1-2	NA	TGCGCCAGCAGCCAAGTGGCTTCCTGGGACAGGGGCTACACCTTC	CASSQVASWDRGYTF
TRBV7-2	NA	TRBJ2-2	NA	TGTGCCAGCAGCTCGTTACAAGGGGAGCTGTTTTTT	CASSSLQGELFF
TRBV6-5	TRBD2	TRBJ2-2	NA	TGTGCCAGCAGTCACACCATACTAGCGGGAGGTGTCGGGGAGCTGTTTTTT	CASSHTILAGGVGELFF
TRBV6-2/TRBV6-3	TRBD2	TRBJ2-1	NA	TGTGCCAGCAGATGGACTAGTCGGGGTGAGCAGTTCTTC	CASRWTSRGEQFF
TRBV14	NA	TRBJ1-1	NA	TGTGCCAGCAGCCAAGAGTGGGGGTCTGAAGCTTTCTTT	CASSQEWGSEAFF
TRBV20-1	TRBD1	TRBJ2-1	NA	TGCAGTGCTAGCGGGACAGGCCTCACCAATGAGCAGTTCTTC	CSASGTGLTNEQFF
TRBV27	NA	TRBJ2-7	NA	TGTGCCAGCAGTCCGGGACGATCCAGCTCCTACGAGCAGTACTTC	CASSPGRSSSYEQYF
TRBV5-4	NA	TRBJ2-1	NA	TGTGCCAGCAGCTTGGCTAAGACTGAGCAGTTCTTC	CASSLAKTEQFF
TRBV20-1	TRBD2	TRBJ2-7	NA	TGCAGTGCTAGAGATCCTAGCGGAAAGGACGAGCAGTACTTC	CSARDPSGKDEQYF
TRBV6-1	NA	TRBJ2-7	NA	TGTGCCAGCAGTTGGACGAGGGGCCACGAGCAGTACTTC	CASSWTRGHEQYF
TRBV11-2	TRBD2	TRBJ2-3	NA	TGTGCCAGCAGCTTAGATTCTAGCGGGGGAGGCGGTACGCAGTATTTT	CASSLDSSGGGGTQYF
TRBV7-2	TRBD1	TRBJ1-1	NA	TGTGCCAGCAGCTCCCAGGGGGGCCTGAACACTGAAGCTTTCTTT	CASSSQGGLNTEAFF
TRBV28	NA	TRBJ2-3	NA	TGTGCCAGCACCTCCCCCCAGGGGAGCACAGATACGCAGTATTTT	CASTSPQGSTDTQYF
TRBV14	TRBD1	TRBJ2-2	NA	TGTGCCAGCAGCCGACACAGGGGAGTTAACACCGGGGAGCTGTTTTTT	CASSRHRGVNTGELFF
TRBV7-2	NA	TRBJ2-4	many	TGTGCCAGCAGCTTGGGGGGGCGAGCCAAAAACATTCAGTACTTC	CASSLGGRAKNIQYF
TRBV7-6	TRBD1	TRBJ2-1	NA	TGTGCCAGCAGCCTAAGCGGGACAGGGGGCATAGATGAGCAGTTCTTC	CASSLSGTGGIDEQFF
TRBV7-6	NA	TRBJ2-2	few	TGTGCCAGCAGCTTGAGCTTGGGGGCGAACACCGGGGAGCTGTTTTTT	CASSLSLGANTGELFF
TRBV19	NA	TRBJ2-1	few	TGTGCCAGTAGTATATATCCTAGTGCCCTCAGCTCCTACAATGAGCAGTTCTTC	CASSIYPSALSSYNEQFF
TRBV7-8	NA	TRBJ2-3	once	TGTGCCAGCAGCTTATTCTCCGATAGCACAGATACGCAGTATTTT	CASSLFSDSTDTQYF
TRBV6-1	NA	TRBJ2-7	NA	TGTGCCAGCAGTGAAGCTGGGGTCGAGCAGTACTTC	CASSEAGVEQYF
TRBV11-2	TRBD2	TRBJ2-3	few	TGTGCCAGCAGCCGCGGGACTAGCGGAGATACGCAGTATTTT	CASSRGTSGDTQYF
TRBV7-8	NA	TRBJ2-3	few	TGTGCCAGCAGCTTAGCCCCCAGAGGGGATACGCAGTATTTT	CASSLAPRGDTQYF
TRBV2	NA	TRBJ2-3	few	TGTGCCAGCAGTGAAGAGCGGGCGGCGTTCGGTACGCAGTATTTT	CASSEERAAFGTQYF
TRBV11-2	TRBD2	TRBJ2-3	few	TGTGCCAGCAGCCCAACCCCGGGACTACCACCTCCCGAAGATACGCAGTATTTT	CASSPTPGLPPPEDTQYF
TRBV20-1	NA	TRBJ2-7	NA	TGCAGTGCTGGGATGCGAAACTCCTACGAGCAGTACTTC	CSAGMRNSYEQYF
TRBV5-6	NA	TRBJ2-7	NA	TGTGCCAGCAGCTTCCTTAGCGGGACAGACTACGAGCAGTACTTC	CASSFLSGTDYEQYF